Below are 10 T cell receptor beta chains sequenced from a single sample in a study of tumor-infiltrating lymphocytes in primary liver carcinoma. From unsorted bulk tissue weighing roughly 17-32 mg, DNA and RNA were co-extracted. TCR beta cDNA was prepared out of around 460 ng total RNA by means of a constant-region primer. Nested multiplex PCR, run for three rounds with slightly modified ARM-PCR, yielded TCR beta libraries. The two initial PCR rounds, about 9 cycles each, used TRBV1-TRBV30 forward and C-beta reverse primers. TCRdb called the multiplex PCR reads again in MiXCR, with one record for every CDR3 protein. The data hold roughly 32,000 distinct CDR3 sequences, with about three quarters observed a single time. The sequencing sample was made of liver tumor tissue from sampling region 5. Stated subset: tumor region T5, tumor centre. The source is a man aged 40-55 years with primary liver carcinoma and hepatitis B virus infection.

A note on this clonotype: This likely comes from a read error, as the CDR3 has no conserved phenylalanine or tryptophan at its end. The gene calls are TRBV4-3 and TRBJ2-2, with D unclear. Germline CDR1 is LGHNA and CDR2 is YSLEER. The CDR3 loop spans 16 amino acids. DNA of the CDR3: TGTGCCAGCAGCCAAAACCTAGAAGGAAACCCCGGGGAGCTGTTTTCT. It is translated as CASSQNLEGNPGELFS.

This chain joins TRBV4-3 and TRBJ2-1; a weak D match, TRBD2 (6 bases). CDR3 length: 15 residues. Looked up from germline, CDR1 is LGHNA and CDR2 is YSLEER. Trimming took 8 bases from V and 2 from J, leaving 16 bases between them. The CDR3 is CASQVLASTYNEQFF. CDR3 in DNA: TGCGCCAGCCAAGTACTAGCCTCTACCTACAATGAGCAGTTCTTC.

This clonotype was seen just once. Because it lacks the conserved phenylalanine or tryptophan at the end, this CDR3 is likely a read error. J is TRBJ2-7 and V is TRBV29-1; possibly TRBD1 or TRBD2 for D (5 bases each). V dropped 3 bases and J dropped 10 bases, with 16 bases sitting between them. Germline V gene lookup returns CDR1 SQVTM and CDR2 ANQGSEA. The CDR3 has 12 residues. CDR3 in amino acids: CSVEIGAGEQYL. Written as DNA, the CDR3 is TGCAGCGTTGAGATTGGGGCGGGCGAACAGTACTTG.

This clonotype was recorded at least ten times. The chain combines TRBV10-3 with TRBJ1-1; no clear D. This CDR3 is 14 amino acids long. Germline V gene data show CDR1 as ENHRY and CDR2 as SYGVKD. Trimming stripped 2 bases from V and 3 bases from J, with 10 bases between. Here the CDR3 reads CAISEPKKHTEAFF. The CDR3 nucleotides read TGTGCCATCAGTGAGCCAAAGAAACACACTGAAGCTTTCTTT.

Of note for this clonotype: One junction end does not reproduce the germline sequence, and a read error may be involved. The V gene is TRBV29-1, the J gene TRBJ2-1, with TRBD1 identical over 7 bases. CDR1 SQVTM and CDR2 ANQGSEA come from the germline V gene. The CDR3 covers 12 residues. The CDR3: CSAWIGGNERFF. CDR3 DNA sequence: TGCAGCGCCTGGATAGGGGGCAATGAGCGGTTCTTC.

Details on this clonotype: The conserved final phenylalanine or tryptophan is absent from the CDR3, which likely points to a read error. Because the CDR3's place on the DNA is in doubt, the DNA is left out and the CDR3 is given as listed by TCRdb. The V and J genes are TRBV4-2 and TRBJ2-7; the table assigns TRBD1, which was not confirmed against the DNA. The CDR3 spans 17 amino acids, including both terminal residues. Per the germline V gene, CDR1 is LGHNA and CDR2 is YNFKEQ. The CDR3 sequence is CASSQALASGRSYEQYS.

J is TRBJ2-2 and V is TRBV11-1; 7 nucleotides align to TRBD1. CDR1 and CDR2 (germline): SGHAT, FQDESV (reference sequence). The V and J ends lost 5 bases and 5 bases, in that order; junction bases with no gene match: 5. CDR3 length: 14 amino acids. This CDR3 is CASSRTGATGELFF. The CDR3 DNA sequence: TGTGCCAGCAGCCGTACAGGGGCTACCGGGGAGCTGTTTTTT.

In its sample, this clonotype was seen once. The conserved phenylalanine or tryptophan normally closing the CDR3 is absent here, so this likely arose from a read error. CDR3 region: CASSEHGSEDEQFL. As DNA, the CDR3 is TGTGCCAGCAGTGAACATGGGAGTGAAGATGAGCAGTTCCTC. This sequence joins TRBV6-4 and TRBJ2-1, with D maybe TRBD2 (5 bases). This CDR3 is 14 amino acids long. V was cut by 3 bases and J by 8 bases, with 14 bases left in between. In germline, CDR1 is MRHNA, CDR2 SNTAGT.

A word on this clonotype: At one of its ends the junction is not consistent with the germline gene, which may arise from a read error. The V and J genes are TRBV10-2 and TRBJ2-1; 8 bases agree with TRBD2. CDR1 WSHSY and CDR2 SAAADI come from the germline V gene. There are 15 residues in the CDR3. In DNA, the CDR3 is TGCACCAGCAGTGGGATACTAGCGGAGTACAATGAGCAGTTCTTC. Encoded protein: CTSSGILAEYNEQFF.

This clonotype was counted once. In this CDR3 the conserved last residue, phenylalanine or tryptophan, is missing, so a read error is likely. The rearrangement uses TRBV4-2 and TRBJ2-2; TRBD2 aligns across 9 bases. V was clipped by 2 bases and J by 5 bases; unmatched bases: 12. The CDR3 runs 18 residues. Looked up from germline, CDR1 is LGHNA and CDR2 is YNFKEQ. The CDR3 reads CASSQPSGLAGVTGELFI. The CDR3 DNA follows: TGTGCCAGCAGCCAACCCTCAGGATTAGCGGGAGTAACCGGGGAGCTGTTTATT.